The sequence of this T cell receptor (beta chain) was determined in a study of blood T cells in healthy people across ages. A second PCR, run for about 7 to 11 cycles, used a sample-barcoded 5' primer plus a J-beta primer mix. TCRdb processed the 5' RACE reads anew with MiXCR; each CDR3 protein has one entry. This sample has around 850,000 distinct CDR3 sequences, with around 36% found just once. In regard to this clonotype: Its antigen is undetermined. It may be a read error: a sequence one base away is much more abundant.

Per the germline V gene, CDR1 is DFQATT and CDR2 is SNEGSKA (reference sequence). CDR3 length: 13 residues. Isolation of PBMCs gave at least 7 million cells per sample. The study's findings and limits: Greater diversity and more naive CD4+ cells were seen in long-lived donors than in aged donors.

The sequence came from a man aged 18 to 29 in good health. This chain joins TRBV20-1 and TRBJ2-1; D remains ambiguous. The J call is in doubt because the DNA end fits TRBJ2-7 better. The sequencing sample was made of blood. The CDR3 coding sequence is TGCAGTGCCCACCCCGGGCAATACAATGAGCAGTACTTC. Amino acids: CSAHPGQYNEQYF.